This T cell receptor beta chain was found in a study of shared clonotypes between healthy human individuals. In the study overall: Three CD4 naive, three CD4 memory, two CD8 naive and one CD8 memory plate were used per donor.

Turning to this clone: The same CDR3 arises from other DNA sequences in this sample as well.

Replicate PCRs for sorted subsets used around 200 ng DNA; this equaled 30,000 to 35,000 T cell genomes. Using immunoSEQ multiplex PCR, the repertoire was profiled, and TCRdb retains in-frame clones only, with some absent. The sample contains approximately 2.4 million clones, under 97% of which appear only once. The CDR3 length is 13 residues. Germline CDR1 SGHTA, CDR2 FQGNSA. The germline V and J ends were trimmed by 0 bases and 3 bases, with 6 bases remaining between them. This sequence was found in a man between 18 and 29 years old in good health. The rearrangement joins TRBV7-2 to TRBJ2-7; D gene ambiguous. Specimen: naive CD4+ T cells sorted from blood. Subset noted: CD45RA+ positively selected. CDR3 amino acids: CASSLARSYEQYF. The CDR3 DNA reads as TGTGCCAGCAGCTTAGCGCGAAGCTACGAGCAGTACTTC.